The next 19 T cell receptor beta chains were all read from a single sample in a study of cytomegalovirus exposure and HLA in healthy donors. The study ran its PCR with 60 Vbeta and 13 Jbeta primers. This table comes from immunoSEQ multiplex PCR, and its TCRdb copy is limited to in-frame clones, with some not included. The profile shows over 150,000 clones, around 80% of them singletons. What was sequenced was PBMCs. These receptors were obtained from a man in his thirties or forties in good health and CMV-seropositive.

The chain uses TRBV9 and TRBJ2-5; D unresolved. V was trimmed by 4 bases and J by 2 bases, leaving 21 bases between them. The CDR3 extends over 17 amino acids. Looked up from germline, CDR1 is SGDLS and CDR2 is YYNGEE. The CDR3 reads CASSPGLFSTKQETQYF. DNA for the CDR3: TGTGCCAGCAGCCCGGGTCTTTTTTCTACTAAACAAGAGACCCAGTACTTC.

This clone was seen many times. CDR3: CASSAISGSFGDTQYF. Here the CDR3 DNA reads TGTGCCAGCAGCGCGATTAGCGGGAGTTTCGGAGATACGCAGTATTTT. The chain couples TRBV7-8 to TRBJ2-3; 9 bases fit TRBD2. The length of the CDR3 is 16 residues. V shed 5 bases, J shed 5 bases, and the junction held 11 bases outside the gene matches. Germline CDR1 and CDR2: SGHVS and FQNEAQ.

The J gene is TRBJ2-1, the V gene TRBV6-5; D possibly corresponds to TRBD1 (6 bases). The CDR3 is made up of 13 amino acids. CDR1 MNHEY and CDR2 SVGAGI come from the germline V gene. V gave up 7 bases and J gave up 9 bases, with 16 bases separating them. The CDR3 loop reads CASTKGVFGEQFF. CDR3 coding DNA: TGTGCCAGCACCAAGGGGGTTTTTGGTGAGCAGTTCTTC.

The J gene is TRBJ2-2, the V gene TRBV30, with D maybe TRBD2 (6 bases). CDR1 is GTSNPN, CDR2 SVGIG, per germline (reference sequence). The CDR3 consists of 14 residues. V shed 1 base and J shed 3 bases, with 9 bases lying between them. The CDR3 is CAWSGLVDTGELFF. In DNA, the CDR3 is TGTGCCTGGAGTGGACTAGTGGACACCGGGGAGCTGTTTTTT.

Here the CDR3 reads CASSFGTGDQPQHF. The CDR3 nucleotides read TGTGCCAGCAGCTTTGGTACAGGGGATCAGCCCCAGCATTTT. J is TRBJ1-5 and V is TRBV5-6, with 7 bases identical to TRBD1. The germline CDR1 and CDR2 sequences are SGHDT and YYEEEE. The CDR3 runs 14 residues. V dropped 2 bases and J dropped 5; count of bases not matched to a gene: 4.

This clone was detected only once. V gene TRBV5-4 combines with J gene TRBJ2-5; 8 bases match TRBD2. In germline, CDR1 is SGHNT, CDR2 YYREEE (reference sequence). Trimming cost V 3 bases and J 5 bases; bases outside gene matches: 12. This CDR3 has 16 residues. The DNA for the CDR3 is TGTGCCAGCAGCTCCCCGAGGAGCGGGAGTCTGGAGACCCAGTACTTC. Protein: CASSSPRSGSLETQYF.

This clone was seen just once. This chain joins TRBV11-3 and TRBJ2-3, with TRBD2 as a possible D gene (5 bases). Per germline, CDR1 SGHNT and CDR2 YENEEA. The CDR3 runs to 14 residues. V was trimmed by 3 bases and J by 2 bases, leaving 9 bases between them. The chain's CDR3 is CASSFGGPTDTQYF. The CDR3 DNA is TGTGCCAGCAGCTTCGGAGGACCCACAGATACGCAGTATTTT.

The chain employs TRBV29-1 and TRBJ2-5, with D possibly matching TRBD1 (6 bases). V shed 5 bases and J shed 4 bases, with 20 bases lying between them. CDR1 and CDR2 (germline): SQVTM, ANQGSEA. The CDR3 spans 15 residues. The CDR3 DNA follows: TGCAGCGTTCTCTCCACGAGGACAGCTGGAGAGACCCAGTACTTC. Translating it yields CSVLSTRTAGETQYF.

CDR3 loop: CASRDRDQPQHF. As DNA, the CDR3 is TGTGCCAGTAGAGACAGGGACCAGCCCCAGCATTTT. V is TRBV19 and J is TRBJ1-5; 7 nucleotides align to TRBD1. The trim removed 6 bases at V and 7 bases at J, leaving 3 bases unmatched. CDR3 size: 12 residues. Germline lookup yields CDR1 LNHDA and CDR2 SQIVND (reference sequence).

The chain links TRBV19 to TRBJ1-2; D call uncertain. Germline V gives CDR1 LNHDA, CDR2 SQIVND (reference sequence). V lost 3 bases and J 3 bases, leaving 11 bases between the germline ends. The CDR3 runs to 14 residues. The CDR3 nucleotides read TGTGCCAGTAGTATGGTGGGCGACGACTATGGCTACACCTTC. Its translation: CASSMVGDDYGYTF. The full variable domain, rest sourced from reference TRBV19 and TRBJ1-2, is DGGITQSPKYLFRKEGQNVTLSCEQNLNHDAMYWYRQDPGQGLRLIYYSQIVNDFQKGDIAEGYSVSREKKESFPLTVTSAQKNPTAFYLCASSMVGDDYGYTFGSGTRLTVV.

The V call is TRBV2, the J call TRBJ1-1; 7 nucleotides align to TRBD1. J lost 11 bases, V lost 6 bases, and 12 bases had no gene match. The germline CDR1 and CDR2 sequences are SNHLY and FYNNEI. This CDR3 comprises 13 residues. The CDR3 sequence is CASSGRQGMMAFF. The CDR3 DNA reads as TGTGCCAGCAGCGGAAGACAGGGAATGATGGCTTTCTTT.

The chain carries TRBV6-1 and TRBJ1-5; D uncertain. V was pared by 4 bases and J by 6 bases, with 4 bases between. CDR1 is MNHNS and CDR2 is SASEGT in the germline V gene. This CDR3 is 11 amino acids long. For the CDR3, the DNA is TGTGCCAGCAGTGTTAGTCAGCCCCAGCATTTT. Protein sequence: CASSVSQPQHF.

The chain links TRBV2 to TRBJ2-7, with 8 bases aligning to TRBD1. The V gene end was trimmed by 8 bases and the J gene end by 4 bases; junction bases not matched to a gene: 13. The germline V gene has CDR1 SNHLY and CDR2 FYNNEI. CDR3 length: 15 residues. Here the CDR3 reads CASGPGDRKGYEQYF. DNA for the CDR3: TGTGCCAGCGGCCCGGGGGACAGGAAAGGATACGAGCAGTACTTC. The whole variable domain, remainder taken from reference TRBV2 and TRBJ2-7, is EPEVTQTPSHQVTQMGQEVILRCVPISNHLYFYWYRQILGQKVEFLVSFYNNEISEKSEIFDDQFSVERPDGSNFTLKIRSTKLEDSAMYFCASGPGDRKGYEQYFGPGTRLTVT.

V gene TRBV27 combines with J gene TRBJ2-7; D might be TRBD2 (6 bases). Deletions cut 4 bases from V and 5 bases from J, with 21 bases between. Germline lookup yields CDR1 MNHEY and CDR2 SMNVEV (reference sequence). The CDR3 totals 16 residues. This chain's CDR3 is CASSSSSGEKMDEQYF. Written as DNA, the CDR3 is TGTGCCAGCAGTTCCTCTTCGGGGGAGAAGATGGACGAGCAGTACTTC.

The table lists this clone with a count of one. The rearrangement joins TRBV2 to TRBJ1-2, with 10 positions matching TRBD1. The CDR3 runs to 13 residues. Germline V gene sequence: CDR1 SNHLY, CDR2 FYNNEI. The ends lost 8 bases at V and 6 bases at J; junction bases unmatched: 6. The CDR3 sequence is CASWTGGSHGYTF. The CDR3 DNA reads as TGTGCCAGCTGGACAGGGGGATCCCATGGCTACACCTTC.

J is TRBJ2-1 and V is TRBV6-5; TRBD1 agrees at 12 bases. Germline-derived CDR1 and CDR2 are MNHEY and SVGAGI. V lost 6 bases to trimming and J lost 8 bases; unmatched junction nucleotides: 5. CDR3 size: 14 residues. The CDR3 nucleotides are TGTGCCAGCAGCCGGGACAGGGGGCCCGATGAGCAGTTCTTC. Encoded protein: CASSRDRGPDEQFF.

This chain joins TRBV14 and TRBJ1-6; D ambiguous. This CDR3 has 12 residues. The germline V and J ends were trimmed by 3 bases and 13 bases, with 10 bases remaining between them. From germline, CDR1 is SGHDN and CDR2 FVKESK. The CDR3 loop is CASSHGQAPLHF. CDR3 DNA sequence: TGTGCCAGCAGCCATGGGCAGGCTCCCCTCCACTTT.

The chain couples TRBV14 to TRBJ1-2, with TRBD1 matching over 7 bases. CDR1 SGHDN and CDR2 FVKESK come from the germline V gene. This CDR3 region has 17 residues. V shed 3 bases and J 5 bases; nucleotides not matched to a gene: 15. CDR3 bases: TGTGCCAGCAGCCACGGAGGGGGCCCTCTGAGGGCATATGGCTACACCTTC. This gives the protein CASSHGGGPLRAYGYTF. The whole variable domain, remainder taken from reference TRBV14 and TRBJ1-2, is EAGVTQFPSHSVIEKGQTVTLRCDPISGHDNLYWYRRVMGKEIKFLLHFVKESKQDESGMPNNRFLAERTGGTYSTLKVQPAELEDSGVYFCASSHGGGPLRAYGYTFGSGTRLTVV.

This sequence joins TRBV6-5 and TRBJ2-5, with no clear D. Trimming removed 0 bases from V and 4 bases from J, with 12 bases in between. The CDR3 totals 15 residues. CDR1 is MNHEY, CDR2 SVGAGI, per germline. In DNA, the CDR3 is TGTGCCAGCAGTTACTCACGGGTGCTCGGAGAGACCCAGTACTTC. It is translated as CASSYSRVLGETQYF.